This TCR beta chain was observed in a study of OX40 agonist ivuxolimab in advanced cancers. The wider study: Patients received ivuxolimab, an intravenous treatment, every 2 weeks at 0.01 to 10 mg/kg. Patients enrolled in dose escalation were diagnosed with hepatocellular carcinoma, melanoma, renal cell or head and neck cancer.

V shed 6 bases and J 1 base; nucleotides not matched to a gene: 14. Germline CDR1 is WSHSY and CDR2 is SAAADI. This CDR3 has 18 amino acids. Whole-study findings and limits: Certain nonresponders additionally had low normalized T-cell clonal expansion. Doses of 0.1 to 3.0 mg/kg were accompanied by clonal expansion of CD4+ and CD8+ blood T cells by week 6.

A word on this clone: Antigen unknown.

Profiling relied on immunoSEQ multiplex PCR, and the TCRdb table lists in-frame clones only, not all of them. The sample lists some 150,000 clones; roughly 91% were seen once. This receptor was identified in an adult with an advanced solid tumor such as melanoma, head and neck, liver or kidney cancer. J is TRBJ2-1 and V is TRBV10-2; TRBD2 aligns across 8 bases. Sequencing used CD4+ or CD8+ T cells sorted from blood, obtained in a trial of the OX40 agonist ivuxolimab. This CDR3 reads CASRGGASGPPSYNEQFF. CDR3 in DNA: TGCGCCAGCAGAGGGGGGGCTAGCGGGCCACCTTCCTACAATGAGCAGTTCTTC.